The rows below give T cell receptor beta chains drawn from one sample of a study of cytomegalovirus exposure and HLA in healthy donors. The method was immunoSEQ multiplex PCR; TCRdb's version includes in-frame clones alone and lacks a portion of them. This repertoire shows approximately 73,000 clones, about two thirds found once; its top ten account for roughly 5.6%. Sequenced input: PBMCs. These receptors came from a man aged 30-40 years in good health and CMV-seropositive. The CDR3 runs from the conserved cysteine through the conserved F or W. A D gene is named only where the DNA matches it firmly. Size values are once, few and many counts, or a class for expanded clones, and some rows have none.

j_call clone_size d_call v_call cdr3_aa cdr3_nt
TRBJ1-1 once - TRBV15 CATSRGSDTEAFF TGTGCCACCAGCAGAGGGTCAGACACTGAAGCTTTCTTT
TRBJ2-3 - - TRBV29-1 CSVVAGSQGDTQYF TGCAGCGTTGTAGCGGGGTCACAGGGGGATACGCAGTATTTT
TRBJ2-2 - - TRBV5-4 CASSSTGYTGELFF TGTGCCAGCAGCTCAACAGGATACACCGGGGAGCTGTTTTTT
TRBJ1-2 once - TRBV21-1 CASSNLRQGTYGYTF TGTGCCAGCAGCAATTTGCGACAGGGGACCTATGGCTACACCTTC
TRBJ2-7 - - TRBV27 CASSLSIPRQSSYEQYF TGTGCCAGCAGTTTATCGATTCCCAGACAGAGCTCCTACGAGCAGTACTTC
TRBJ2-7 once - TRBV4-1 CASSQTHGYYEQYF TGCGCCAGCAGCCAGACCCATGGATACTACGAGCAGTACTTC
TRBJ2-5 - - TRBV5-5 CASSLYRAGETQYF TGTGCCAGCAGCCTATACAGGGCCGGAGAGACCCAGTACTTC
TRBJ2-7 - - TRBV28 CATNPRTGYESYEQYF TGTGCCACCAACCCTAGAACAGGGTATGAGAGCTACGAGCAGTACTTC
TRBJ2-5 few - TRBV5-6 CASSLAGSIQYF TGTGCCAGCAGCTTGGCAGGGTCCATCCAGTACTTC
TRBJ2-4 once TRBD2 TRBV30 CAWRGGVAKNIQYF TGTGCCTGGAGGGGAGGGGTAGCCAAAAACATTCAGTACTTC
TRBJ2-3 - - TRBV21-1 CASSKSKSGSLTDTQYF TGTGCCAGCAGCAAATCAAAAAGCGGGTCCCTCACAGATACGCAGTATTTT
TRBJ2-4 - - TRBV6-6 CASSYAGAKNIQYF TGTGCCAGCAGTTACGCCGGGGCCAAAAACATTCAGTACTTC
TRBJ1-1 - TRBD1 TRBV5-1 CASSAHRGTEAFF TGCGCCAGCAGCGCCCACAGGGGCACTGAAGCTTTCTTT
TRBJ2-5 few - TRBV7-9 CASGETWGDEETQYF TGTGCCAGCGGGGAGACTTGGGGAGACGAAGAGACCCAGTACTTC
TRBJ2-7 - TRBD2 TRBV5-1 CASSWTSGTIYEQYF TGCGCCAGCAGCTGGACTAGCGGGACCATCTACGAGCAGTACTTC
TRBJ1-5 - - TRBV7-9 CASSLGPKGPGNQPQHF TGTGCCAGCAGCTTAGGCCCCAAGGGGCCCGGCAATCAGCCCCAGCATTTT
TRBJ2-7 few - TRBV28 CASSLYVYEQYF TGTGCCAGCAGTTTGTACGTCTACGAGCAGTACTTC
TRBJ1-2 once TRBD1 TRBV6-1 CASSEGAGGNDGYTF TGTGCCAGCAGTGAAGGGGCAGGGGGCAACGATGGCTACACCTTC
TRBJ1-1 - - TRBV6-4 CASSVQGNNTEAFF TGTGCCAGCAGTGTTCAGGGGAACAACACTGAAGCTTTCTTT
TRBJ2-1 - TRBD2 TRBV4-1 CASSPKTLAGVYNEQFF TGCGCCAGCAGCCCAAAAACCCTAGCGGGAGTGTACAATGAGCAGTTCTTC
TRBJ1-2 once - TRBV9 CASSVAEGDYGYTF TGTGCCAGCAGCGTAGCTGAGGGGGACTATGGCTACACCTTC
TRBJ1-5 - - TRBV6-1 CASSERPSQGHF TGTGCCAGCAGTGAAAGACCGTCCCAGGGGCATTTT
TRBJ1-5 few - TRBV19 CASSIEGLQPQHF TGTGCCAGTAGTATCGAGGGTTTACAGCCCCAGCATTTT
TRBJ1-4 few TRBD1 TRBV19 CASSSLGQDNKEKLFF TGTGCCAGTAGCTCCCTTGGACAGGACAATAAGGAAAAACTGTTTTTT
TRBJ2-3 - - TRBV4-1 CASSQGTRNTDTQYF TGCGCCAGCAGCCAAGGGACACGCAACACAGATACGCAGTATTTT
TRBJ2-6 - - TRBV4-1 CASSQGGQHRGANVLTF TGCGCCAGCAGCCAAGGGGGACAACATAGGGGGGCCAACGTCCTGACTTTC
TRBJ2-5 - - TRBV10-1 CASSDCWQQETQYF TGCGCCAGCAGTGACTGCTGGCAACAAGAGACCCAGTACTTC
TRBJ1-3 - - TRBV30 CAWSVHRAGNTIYF TGTGCCTGGAGTGTACACAGGGCTGGAAACACCATATATTTT
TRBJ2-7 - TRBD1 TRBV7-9 CASSPIGQGTYEQYF TGTGCCAGCAGCCCCATCGGACAGGGGACCTACGAGCAGTACTTC
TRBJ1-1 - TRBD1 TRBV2 CASSVQGAITEAFF TGTGCCAGCAGTGTGCAGGGGGCGATCACTGAAGCTTTCTTT
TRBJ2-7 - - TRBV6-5 CASSYSGGSYEQYF TGTGCCAGCAGTTACTCGGGGGGCTCCTACGAGCAGTACTTC
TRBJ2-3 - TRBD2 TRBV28 CASSTGTGGGTDTQYF TGTGCCAGCAGTACAGGGACCGGGGGGGGCACAGATACGCAGTATTTT
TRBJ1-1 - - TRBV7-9 CASSPALQGPSTEAFF TGTGCCAGCAGCCCCGCCCTACAGGGACCTAGCACTGAAGCTTTCTTT
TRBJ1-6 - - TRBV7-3 CASSLEGHLSPLHF TGTGCCAGCAGCTTAGAGGGACACCTATCACCCCTCCACTTT
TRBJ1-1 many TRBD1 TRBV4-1 CASSQHDRENTEAFF TGCGCCAGCAGCCAACATGACAGGGAAAACACTGAAGCTTTCTTT
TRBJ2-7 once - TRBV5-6 CASSIPGMAAYEQYF TGTGCCAGCAGTATCCCGGGGATGGCGGCCTACGAGCAGTACTTC
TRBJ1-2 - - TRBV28 CASSLSNYGYTF TGTGCCAGCAGTTTGTCAAACTATGGCTACACCTTC
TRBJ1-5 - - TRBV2 CASSPVAGNQPQHF TGTGCCAGCAGTCCAGTCGCGGGCAATCAGCCCCAGCATTTT
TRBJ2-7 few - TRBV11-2 CASSLRGGPTYEQYF TGTGCCAGCAGCTTAAGGGGAGGTCCGACCTACGAGCAGTACTTC
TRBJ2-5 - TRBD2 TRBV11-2 CASSLAQMGGREQYF TGTGCCAGCAGCTTAGCGCAGATGGGGGGGAGAGAGCAGTACTTC
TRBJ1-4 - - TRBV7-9 CASSQELRKLFF TGTGCCAGCAGCCAAGAGCTACGGAAACTGTTTTTT
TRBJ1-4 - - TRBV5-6 CASSLSGANEKLFF TGTGCCAGCAGCTTGTCCGGAGCTAATGAAAAACTGTTTTTT
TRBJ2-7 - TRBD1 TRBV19 CASSIGGGGTGPYEQYF TGTGCCAGTAGTATAGGAGGGGGCGGGACAGGGCCTTACGAGCAGTACTTC
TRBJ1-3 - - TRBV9 CASSVPGSDTIYF TGTGCCAGCAGCGTACCAGGGTCAGACACCATATATTTT